This T cell receptor beta chain appears in the sequencing data of a study of OX40 agonist ivuxolimab in advanced cancers. A few counts support this clone. People who had autoimmune disease history or systemic immunosuppression were excluded. This CDR3 has 11 amino acids. V was clipped by 0 bases and J by 7 bases, with 6 bases between them. Germline V gives CDR1 GTSNPN, CDR2 SVGIG (reference sequence). The protocol was immunoSEQ multiplex PCR, while the TCRdb copy is restricted to in-frame clones and leaves out a portion. Among around 75,000 clones, under 90% were seen once, and the ten largest hold less than 3%.

The TCR comes from an adult with an advanced solid tumor such as melanoma, head and neck, liver or kidney cancer. J is TRBJ1-1 and V is TRBV30; the D is unclear. This material consisted of CD4+ or CD8+ T cells sorted from blood, taken in a trial of the OX40 agonist ivuxolimab. CDR3 nucleotide sequence: TGTGCCTGGAGTGTCAAAGTTGAAGCTTTCTTT. This codes for CAWSVKVEAFF.